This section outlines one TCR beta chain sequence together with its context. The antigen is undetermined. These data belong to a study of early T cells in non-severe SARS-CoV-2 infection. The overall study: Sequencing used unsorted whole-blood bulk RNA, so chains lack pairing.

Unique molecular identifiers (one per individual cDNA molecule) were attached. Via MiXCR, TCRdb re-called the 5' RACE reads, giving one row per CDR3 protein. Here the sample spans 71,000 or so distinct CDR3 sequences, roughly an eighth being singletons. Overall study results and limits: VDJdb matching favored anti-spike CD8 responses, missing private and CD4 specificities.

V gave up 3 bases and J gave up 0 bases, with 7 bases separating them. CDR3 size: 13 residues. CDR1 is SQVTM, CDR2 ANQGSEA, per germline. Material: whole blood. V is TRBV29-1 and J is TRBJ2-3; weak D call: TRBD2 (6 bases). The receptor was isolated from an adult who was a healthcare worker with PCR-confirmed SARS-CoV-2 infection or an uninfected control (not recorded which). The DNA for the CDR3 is TGCAGCGTTGAGCGGGACAGCACAGATACGCAGTATTTT. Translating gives CSVERDSTDTQYF.